This T cell receptor beta chain is drawn from a study of cytomegalovirus exposure and HLA in healthy donors. Germline CDR1 is LGHNA and CDR2 is YSLEER. Trimming took 6 bases from V and 4 from J; bases not matched to a gene: 13. This CDR3 region has 18 residues. 13 Jbeta primers and 60 Vbeta primers were used for the PCR. Measured with immunoSEQ multiplex PCR; TCRdb has only the in-frame clones, and not every one. The sample shows roughly 100,000 clones, approximately 70% of them seen only once. This clone has just a few counts. This sequence joins TRBV4-3 and TRBJ2-3; TRBD2 matches at 13 bases. Sequencing was done on a sample of PBMCs. This TCR derives from a man aged 25-40 years in good health and CMV-seronegative. The CDR3 loop reads CASSAGTSGAEEADTQYF. The CDR3 DNA follows: TGCGCCAGCAGTGCCGGGACTAGCGGGGCTGAGGAAGCAGATACGCAGTATTTT.